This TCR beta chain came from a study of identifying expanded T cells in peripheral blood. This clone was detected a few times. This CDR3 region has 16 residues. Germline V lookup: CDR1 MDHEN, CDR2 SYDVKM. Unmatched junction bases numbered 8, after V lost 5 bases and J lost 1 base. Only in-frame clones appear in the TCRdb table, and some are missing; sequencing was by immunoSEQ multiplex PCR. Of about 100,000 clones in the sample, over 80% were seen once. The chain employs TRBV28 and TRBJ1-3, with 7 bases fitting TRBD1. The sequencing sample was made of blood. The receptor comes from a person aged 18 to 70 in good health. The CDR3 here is CASSRAGTASGNTIYF. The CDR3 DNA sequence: TGTGCCAGCAGTCGAGCCGGGACAGCTTCTGGAAACACCATATATTTT.